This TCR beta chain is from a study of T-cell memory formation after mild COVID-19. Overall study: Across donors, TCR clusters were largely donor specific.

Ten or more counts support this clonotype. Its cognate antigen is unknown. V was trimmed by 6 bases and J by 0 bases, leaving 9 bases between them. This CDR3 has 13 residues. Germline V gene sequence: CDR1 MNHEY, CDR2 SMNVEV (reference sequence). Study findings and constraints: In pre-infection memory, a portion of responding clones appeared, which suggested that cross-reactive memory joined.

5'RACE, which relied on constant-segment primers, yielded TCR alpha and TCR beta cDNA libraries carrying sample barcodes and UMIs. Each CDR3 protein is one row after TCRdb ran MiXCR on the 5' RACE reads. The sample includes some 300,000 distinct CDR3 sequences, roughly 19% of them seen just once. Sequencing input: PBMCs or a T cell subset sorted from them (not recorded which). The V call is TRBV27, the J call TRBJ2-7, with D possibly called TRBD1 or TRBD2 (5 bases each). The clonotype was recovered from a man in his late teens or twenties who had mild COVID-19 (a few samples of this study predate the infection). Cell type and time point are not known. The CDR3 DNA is TGTGCCAGCAGCTGGGGGACCTCCTACGAGCAGTACTTC. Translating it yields CASSWGTSYEQYF.